This TCR beta chain appears in the sequencing data of a study of T cell clones after liver transplantation. Study-level information: Without induction therapy, subjects received standard immunosuppression until 12-24 months post-transplant.

The data were produced by immunoSEQ multiplex PCR, yet TCRdb's version contains in-frame clones alone and is incomplete. The table lists around 97,000 clones, about 86% of them singletons. Germline CDR1 and CDR2: LNHDA and SQIVND (reference sequence). V lost 5 bases, J lost 9 bases, and 8 bases lay in between. The CDR3 has 12 amino acids. The chain employs TRBV19 and TRBJ1-6; D remains unclear. This receptor was identified in a human patient who received a liver transplant. Part of the T cells may come from the graft donor. This sample comprised CD4+ T cells from blood, obtained 45 to 50 months after liver transplant. The CDR3 loop reads CASSDGSSPLHF. The CDR3, as DNA: TGTGCCAGTAGTGACGGGAGTTCACCCCTCCACTTT. The full variable domain, rest sourced from reference TRBV19 and TRBJ1-6, is DGGITQSPKYLFRKEGQNVTLSCEQNLNHDAMYWYRQDPGQGLRLIYYSQIVNDFQKGDIAEGYSVSREKKESFPLTVTSAQKNPTAFYLCASSDGSSPLHFGNGTRLTVT.